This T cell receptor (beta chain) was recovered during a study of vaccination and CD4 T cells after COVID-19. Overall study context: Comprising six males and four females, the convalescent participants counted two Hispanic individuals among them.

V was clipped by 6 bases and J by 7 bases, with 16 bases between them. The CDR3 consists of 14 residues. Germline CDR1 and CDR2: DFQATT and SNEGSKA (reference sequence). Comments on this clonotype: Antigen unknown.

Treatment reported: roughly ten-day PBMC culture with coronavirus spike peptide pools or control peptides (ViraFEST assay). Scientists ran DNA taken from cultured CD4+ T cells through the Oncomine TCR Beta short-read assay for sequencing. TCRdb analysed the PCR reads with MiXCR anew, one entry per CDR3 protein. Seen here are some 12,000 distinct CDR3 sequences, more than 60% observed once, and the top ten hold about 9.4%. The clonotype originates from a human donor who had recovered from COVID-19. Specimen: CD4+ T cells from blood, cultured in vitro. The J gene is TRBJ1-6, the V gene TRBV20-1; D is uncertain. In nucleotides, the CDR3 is TGCAGTGCACGGAGGTCAGGCATCAATTCACCCCTCCACTTT. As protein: CSARRSGINSPLHF.